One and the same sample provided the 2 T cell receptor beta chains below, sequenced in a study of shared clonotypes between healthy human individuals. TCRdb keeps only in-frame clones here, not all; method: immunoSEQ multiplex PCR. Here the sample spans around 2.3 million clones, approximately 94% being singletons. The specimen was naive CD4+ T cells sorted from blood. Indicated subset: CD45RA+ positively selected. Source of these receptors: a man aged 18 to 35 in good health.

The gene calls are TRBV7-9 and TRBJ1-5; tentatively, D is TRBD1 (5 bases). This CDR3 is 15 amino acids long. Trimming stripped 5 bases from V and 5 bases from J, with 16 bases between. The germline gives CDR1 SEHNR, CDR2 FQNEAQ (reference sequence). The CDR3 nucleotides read TGTGCCAGCAGCGACGGGGGGAACGGCGATCAGCCCCAGCATTTT. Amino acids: CASSDGGNGDQPQHF.

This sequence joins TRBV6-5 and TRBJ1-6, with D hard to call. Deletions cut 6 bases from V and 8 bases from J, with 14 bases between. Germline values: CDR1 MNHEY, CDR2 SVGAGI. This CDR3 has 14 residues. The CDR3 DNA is TGTGCCAGCAGACCTTCGGGGTGGGATTCACCCCTCCACTTT. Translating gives CASRPSGWDSPLHF.